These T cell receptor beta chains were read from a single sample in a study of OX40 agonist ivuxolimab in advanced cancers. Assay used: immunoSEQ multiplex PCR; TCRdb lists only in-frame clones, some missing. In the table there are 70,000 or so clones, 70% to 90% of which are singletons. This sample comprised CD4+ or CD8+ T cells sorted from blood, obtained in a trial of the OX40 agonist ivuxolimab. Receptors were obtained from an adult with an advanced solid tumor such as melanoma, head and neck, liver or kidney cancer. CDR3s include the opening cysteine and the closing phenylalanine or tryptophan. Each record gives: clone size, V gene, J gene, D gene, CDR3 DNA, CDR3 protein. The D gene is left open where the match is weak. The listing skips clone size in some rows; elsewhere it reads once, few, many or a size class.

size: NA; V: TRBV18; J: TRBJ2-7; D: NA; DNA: TGTGCCAGCTCAAACGGGCAGGGGACCTACGAGCAGTACTTC; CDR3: CASSNGQGTYEQYF
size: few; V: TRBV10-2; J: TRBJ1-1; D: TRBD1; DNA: TGCGCCAGCACGGGACAGGTGAACACTGAAGCTTTCTTT; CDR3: CASTGQVNTEAFF
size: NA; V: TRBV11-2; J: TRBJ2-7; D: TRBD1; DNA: TGTGCCAGCAGCTGGAAGACGGGACAGGCCGTCTCCTACGAGCAGTACTTC; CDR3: CASSWKTGQAVSYEQYF
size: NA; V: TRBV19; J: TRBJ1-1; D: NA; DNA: TGTGCCAGTAGTCCCTGGGGGGACAAGCTGGACACTGAAGCTTTCTTT; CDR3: CASSPWGDKLDTEAFF
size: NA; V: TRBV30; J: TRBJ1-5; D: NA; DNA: TGTGCCTGGAGCTATGGAGACAATCAGCCCCAGCATTTT; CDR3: CAWSYGDNQPQHF
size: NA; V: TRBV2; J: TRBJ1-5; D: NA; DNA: TGTGCCAGCTCTGGACAGACTTTCAATCAGCCCCAGCATTTT; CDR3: CASSGQTFNQPQHF
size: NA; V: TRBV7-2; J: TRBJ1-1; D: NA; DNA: TGTGCCAGCAGCTCCCGAGGTCGGGGTGAGGCCACTGAAGCTTTCTTT; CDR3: CASSSRGRGEATEAFF
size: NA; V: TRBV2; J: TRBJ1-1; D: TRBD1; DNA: TGTGCCAGCAGAACTGAGGACAGGGCGGCTTTCTTT; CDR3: CASRTEDRAAFF
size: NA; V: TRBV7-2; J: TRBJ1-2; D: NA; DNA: TGTGCCAGCAGCCCCGACAGGAACTATGGCTACACCTTC; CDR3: CASSPDRNYGYTF
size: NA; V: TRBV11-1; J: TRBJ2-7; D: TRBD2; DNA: TGTGCCAGCAGCTTAGAGCGGGAGGTGAACGAGCAGTACTTC; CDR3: CASSLEREVNEQYF
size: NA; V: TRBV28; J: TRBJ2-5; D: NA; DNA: TGTGCCAGCAGTTATACTACTAGCAGGGAGACCCAGTACTTC; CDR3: CASSYTTSRETQYF
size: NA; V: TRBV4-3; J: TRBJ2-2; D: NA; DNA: TGCGCCAGCAGCCAAGTATGGCAGGGCGCCGGGGAGCTGTTTTTT; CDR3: CASSQVWQGAGELFF